What follows is one TCR beta chain and its context. Germline and junction disagree at one end, which may indicate a read error. Random hexamers were used to reverse transcribe roughly 0.5 to 1 ug of RNA. Multiplex immunoSEQ PCR targeted 54 Vbeta and 13 Jbeta TCR beta segments. Each CDR3 protein gets one entry after TCRdb re-called the immunoSEQ multiplex PCR reads with MiXCR. This sample carries about 100,000 distinct CDR3 sequences, 95% of them seen once, and the ten largest clones take roughly 0.29%. The CDR3 has 14 residues. CDR1 DFQATT and CDR2 SNEGSKA come from the germline V gene (reference sequence). These data come from a study of CD8 T cells in Susac syndrome.

V is TRBV20-1 and J is TRBJ1-6; no reliable D call. This TCR derives from a human donor with Susac syndrome. The sequenced sample was CD8+ T cells from PBMCs. The CDR3 nucleotides read TGCAGTGCTCCCGATTCTTCCTATGATTCACCCCTCCACTTT. Its protein product is CSAPDSSYDSPLHF.